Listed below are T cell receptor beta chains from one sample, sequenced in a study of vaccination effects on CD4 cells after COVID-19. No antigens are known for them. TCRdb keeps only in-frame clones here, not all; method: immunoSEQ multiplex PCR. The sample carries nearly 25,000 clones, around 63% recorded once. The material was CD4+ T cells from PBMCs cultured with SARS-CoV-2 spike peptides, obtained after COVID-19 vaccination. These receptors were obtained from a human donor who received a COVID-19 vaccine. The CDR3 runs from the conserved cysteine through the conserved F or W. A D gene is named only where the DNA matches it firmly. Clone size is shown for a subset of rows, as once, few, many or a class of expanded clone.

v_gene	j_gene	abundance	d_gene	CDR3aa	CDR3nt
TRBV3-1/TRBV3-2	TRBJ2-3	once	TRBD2	CASSTRTLAGGFYGSVDTQYF	TGTGCCAGCAGCACCCGGACTCTAGCGGGAGGGTTCTATGGGTCGGTGGATACGCAGTATTTT
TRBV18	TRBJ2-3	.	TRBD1	CASSSNRGDGDTQYF	TGTGCCAGCTCATCCAACAGGGGTGACGGAGATACGCAGTATTTT
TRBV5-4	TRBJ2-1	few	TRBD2	CASSLAGGWLAGGQGLFF	TGTGCCAGCAGCTTGGCTGGGGGGTGGCTAGCGGGGGGGCAAGGCCTGTTCTTC
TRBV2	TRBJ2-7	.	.	CASKKDQEQYF	TGTGCCAGTAAAAAGGATCAGGAGCAGTACTTC
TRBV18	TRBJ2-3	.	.	CASSPGDFFRQYF	TGTGCCAGCTCACCTGGTGACTTTTTCCGTCAGTATTTT
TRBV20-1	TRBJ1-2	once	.	CSATNYGYTF	TGCAGTGCTACTAACTATGGCTACACCTTC
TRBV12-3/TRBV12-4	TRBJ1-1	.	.	CASSNPGGEAFF	TGTGCCAGCAGTAACCCTGGGGGTGAAGCTTTCTTT
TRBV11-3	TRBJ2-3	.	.	CASSKGPDTQYF	TGTGCCAGCAGCAAAGGTCCGGATACGCAGTATTTT
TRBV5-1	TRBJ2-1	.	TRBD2	CASSPRLAGDNEQFF	TGCGCCAGCAGCCCGAGACTAGCGGGCGACAATGAGCAGTTCTTC
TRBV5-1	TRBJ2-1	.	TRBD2	CASSFLAGGHEQFF	TGCGCCAGCAGCTTTCTAGCGGGAGGTCATGAGCAGTTCTTC
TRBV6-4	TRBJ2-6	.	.	CASSRDSGANVLTF	TGTGCCAGCAGCCGGGACTCTGGGGCCAACGTCCTGACTTTC
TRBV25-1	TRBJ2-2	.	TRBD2	CASSRRGGFGTGELFF	TGTGCCAGCAGTCGGCGGGGGGGCTTTGGGACCGGGGAGCTGTTTTTT
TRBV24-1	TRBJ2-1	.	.	CATVNNEQFF	TGTGCCACCGTTAACAATGAGCAGTTCTTC
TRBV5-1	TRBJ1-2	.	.	CASSRLDGKANYGYTF	TGCGCCAGCAGCCGCCTAGACGGTAAAGCTAACTATGGCTACACCTTC
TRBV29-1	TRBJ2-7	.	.	CSTRDSLYEQYF	TGCAGCACGAGAGACAGCCTCTACGAGCAGTACTTC
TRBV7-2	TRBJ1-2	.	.	CASSLDTLGGYTF	TGTGCCAGCAGCTTAGACACGTTGGGTGGCTACACCTTC
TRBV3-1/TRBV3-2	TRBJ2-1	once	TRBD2	CASSHSQRGAFYNEQFF	TGTGCCAGCAGCCATTCCCAGCGGGGGGCCTTCTACAATGAGCAGTTCTTC